Each of the 9 T cell receptor beta chains below was sequenced from the same sample in a study of CD8 T cells in Susac syndrome. Random hexamers served to reverse transcribe roughly 0.45 to 1 ug RNA. TCRdb processed the immunoSEQ multiplex PCR reads anew with MiXCR; each CDR3 protein has one entry. The data hold 250,000 to 300,000 distinct CDR3 sequences, with over 75% observed a single time. Sample: CD8+ T cells from PBMCs. The receptors originated from a human donor with multiple sclerosis.

The sample holds a few counts of this clonotype. The chain links TRBV12-3 or TRBV12-4 to TRBJ2-7; 8 nucleotides align to TRBD2. The CDR3 extends over 15 amino acids. V lost 1 base to trimming and J lost 7 bases; unmatched junction nucleotides: 9. CDR3 sequence (DNA): TGTGCCAGCAGTTTAGGTCTCGGGAGGGAATGGGAGCAGTACTTC. The encoded protein is CASSLGLGREWEQYF.

V and J are TRBV7-7 and TRBJ2-1, with D possibly matching TRBD1 (8 bases). CDR3 size: 15 residues. V was clipped by 6 bases and J by 6 bases, with 18 bases between them. CDR1 and CDR2 (germline): SSHAT, FNYEAQ (reference sequence). Written as DNA, the CDR3 is TGTGCCAGCAGTCGCGGACAGGGAGGGGGCAATGAGCAGTTCTTC. Translating it yields CASSRGQGGGNEQFF.

This sequence joins TRBV28 and TRBJ2-4; 9 bases fit TRBD1. V lost 2 bases, J lost 1 base, and 6 bases stayed unmatched. The CDR3 totals 17 residues. CDR1 is MDHEN, CDR2 SYDVKM, per germline. The CDR3 sequence is CASSLGQGWWAKNIQYF. The CDR3 coding sequence is TGTGCCAGCAGTTTAGGACAGGGGTGGTGGGCCAAAAACATTCAGTACTTC.

This clonotype was found once. The rearrangement joins TRBV9 to TRBJ1-2; D is unresolved. This CDR3 is 13 amino acids long. From germline, CDR1 is SGDLS and CDR2 YYNGEE. Trimming took off 3 bases at V and 3 bases at J, with 9 bases between the two ends. CDR3 loop: CASSGRTDYGYTF. The CDR3 nucleotides read TGTGCCAGCAGCGGAAGGACGGACTATGGCTACACCTTC.

There are a few counts of this clonotype. The gene calls are TRBV5-4 and TRBJ1-3; TRBD1 is a possible D gene (5 bases). Germline loops: CDR1 SGHNT, CDR2 YYREEE (reference sequence). The CDR3 runs 16 residues. Deletions cut 4 bases from V and 3 bases from J, with 17 bases between. The CDR3 spells CASSHGTSDSGNTIYF. For the CDR3, the DNA is TGTGCCAGCAGCCACGGGACGTCGGATAGTGGAAACACCATATATTTT.

The CDR3 DNA reads TGTGCCAGCAGTTACACACTAGCGGGAGGAGCCTACAATGAGCAGTTCTTC. Its protein product is CASSYTLAGGAYNEQFF. J is TRBJ2-1 and V is TRBV6-2 or TRBV6-3; 12 positions agree with TRBD2. Trimming removed 2 bases from V and 2 bases from J; junction bases left unmatched: 4. Per the germline V gene, CDR1 is MNHEY and CDR2 is SVGEGT. The CDR3 contains 17 residues.

V and J are TRBV28 and TRBJ1-4, with 10 bases fitting TRBD1. Germline V gene lookup returns CDR1 MDHEN and CDR2 SYDVKM. This CDR3 is built from 15 residues. Trimming took 2 bases from V and 7 from J; bases not matched to a gene: 4. In DNA, the CDR3 is TGTGCCAGCAGTTTAATGGGGACAGGGGTTGAAAAACTGTTTTTT. It encodes CASSLMGTGVEKLFF.

The V gene is TRBV11-2, the J gene TRBJ2-3; unclear D gene. The CDR3 consists of 13 residues. The germline CDR1 and CDR2 sequences are SGHAT and FQNNGV. Trimming shortened V by 2 bases and J by 4 bases, and 7 bases separated the two germline ends. CDR3: CASSLIGPDTQYF. CDR3 sequence (DNA): TGTGCCAGCAGCTTAATAGGCCCAGATACGCAGTATTTT.

V usage is TRBV11-2 and J usage is TRBJ2-3, with TRBD2 matching over 11 bases. V lost 0 bases, J lost 5 bases, and 10 bases stayed unmatched. CDR1 and CDR2 (germline): SGHAT, FQNNGV. The CDR3 sequence is 18 residues long. CDR3 sequence reads: CASSLDSTLAGGGDTQYF. As DNA, the CDR3 is TGTGCCAGCAGCTTAGATTCGACTCTAGCGGGAGGCGGAGATACGCAGTATTTT.